These 12 T cell receptor beta chains share one sample of origin, sequenced in a study of cytomegalovirus exposure and HLA in healthy donors. TCRdb's table, derived via immunoSEQ multiplex PCR, lists solely in-frame clones and lacks some. The table lists about 110,000 clones, roughly nine tenths of them singletons. Sequenced material: PBMCs. The receptors originated from a woman younger than 35 in good health and CMV-seronegative.

V is TRBV11-2 and J is TRBJ2-5, with 7 bases fitting TRBD2. J was trimmed by 3 bases and V by 5 bases; bases with no gene match: 15. The CDR3 length is 17 residues. The germline gives CDR1 SGHAT, CDR2 FQNNGV. CDR3 sequence: CASSPNLRREHEETQYF. The CDR3 coding sequence is TGTGCCAGCAGCCCTAACTTGAGGCGGGAGCACGAAGAGACCCAGTACTTC.

This rearrangement joins TRBV6-4 to TRBJ2-1; D not resolved. The CDR3 spans 11 residues. V lost 7 bases to trimming and J lost 4 bases, with 5 bases between them. The V gene's germline CDR1 is MRHNA and CDR2 SNTAGT. The CDR3 nucleotides are TGTGCCAGCATCCTTTACAATGAGCAGTTCTTC. Its translation: CASILYNEQFF.

This clone was seen a few times. The chain employs TRBV5-1 and TRBJ2-7; tentatively, D is TRBD1 (6 bases). CDR3 length: 17 amino acids. The V gene's germline CDR1 is SGHRS and CDR2 YFSETQ. V lost 4 bases and J 1 base, leaving 21 bases between the germline ends. CDR3 coding DNA: TGCGCCAGCAGCCCCTCGACGGGATTGGACAGTTCCTACGAGCAGTACTTC. It yields the protein CASSPSTGLDSSYEQYF.

The chain employs TRBV11-1 and TRBJ2-1; 13 nucleotides match TRBD2. CDR3 length: 18 amino acids. With V trimmed by 4 bases and J by 10 bases, 16 bases remained unmatched. The germline gives CDR1 SGHAT, CDR2 FQDESV (reference sequence). CDR3 protein: CASSSIYGTSGRAAEQFF. In nucleotides, the CDR3 is TGTGCCAGCAGCTCGATTTACGGCACTAGCGGGAGGGCCGCCGAGCAGTTCTTC.

The V gene is TRBV28, the J gene TRBJ2-7; D may be TRBD2 (5 bases). Germline V CDR1 and CDR2: MDHEN, SYDVKM. V shed 6 bases and J shed 4 bases, with 19 bases lying between them. The CDR3 runs 15 residues. The CDR3 DNA sequence: TGTGCCAGCAGCCAAAGCGGCCTACAACAATACGAGCAGTACTTC. Translation: CASSQSGLQQYEQYF.

The chain recombines TRBV25-1 with TRBJ1-1; D is unclear. Deletions cut 5 bases from V and 1 base from J, with 14 bases between. The CDR3 extends over 15 amino acids. The V gene's germline CDR1 is MGHDK and CDR2 SYGVNS. The CDR3 region is CASSHVGLGNTEAFF. CDR3 nucleotides: TGTGCCAGCAGTCATGTGGGCCTGGGGAACACTGAAGCTTTCTTT.

This sequence joins TRBV7-2 and TRBJ2-4; possible D gene TRBD2, 5 bases. The V and J ends lost 5 bases and 3 bases respectively, with 11 bases between them. Germline-derived CDR1 and CDR2 are SGHTA and FQGNSA. The CDR3 spans 14 residues. This CDR3 reads CASSAQRVKNIQYF. The CDR3 DNA reads TGTGCCAGCAGCGCGCAGAGGGTCAAAAACATTCAGTACTTC.

The V and J genes are TRBV19 and TRBJ2-1; D possibly corresponds to TRBD2 (6 bases). CDR1 is LNHDA and CDR2 is SQIVND in the germline V gene (reference sequence). This CDR3 has 13 amino acids. Trimming took 3 bases from V and 3 from J, leaving 6 bases between them. Here the CDR3 DNA reads TGTGCCAGTAGTATCGGGGGCTACAATGAGCAGTTCTTC. Its translation: CASSIGGYNEQFF.

V usage is TRBV7-2 and J usage is TRBJ1-2; 9 bases line up with TRBD1. Germline V gene sequence: CDR1 SGHTA, CDR2 FQGNSA. V lost 7 bases and J lost 8; bases outside the gene matches: 8. This CDR3 has 13 amino acids. CDR3 residues: CASNLQGARGYTF. The CDR3 region has the DNA TGTGCCAGCAACCTACAGGGGGCGCGGGGCTACACCTTC. Drawing the rest from reference TRBV7-2 and TRBJ1-2, the complete variable domain is GAGVSQSPSNKVTEKGKDVELRCDPISGHTALYWYRQSLGQGLEFLIYFQGNSAPDKSGLPSDRFSAERTGGSVSTLTIQRTQQEDSAVYLCASNLQGARGYTFGSGTRLTVV.

V and J are TRBV5-4 and TRBJ2-5, with D perhaps matching TRBD1 (5 bases). This CDR3 has 14 amino acids. Trimming left V 0 bases short and J 3 bases short, with 9 bases between. The germline CDR1 and CDR2 sequences are SGHNT and YYREEE (reference sequence). This CDR3 reads CASSLGGLKETQYF. CDR3 coding DNA: TGTGCCAGCAGCTTGGGGGGCCTTAAAGAGACCCAGTACTTC.

This clone was detected only once. V and J are TRBV7-9 and TRBJ2-1, with unresolved D. The CDR3 contains 14 residues. The germline V gene has CDR1 SEHNR and CDR2 FQNEAQ (reference sequence). With 7 bases removed from V and 2 bases from J, the gap between germline ends came to 12 bases. The CDR3 sequence is CASNGPRTYNEQFF. CDR3 coding DNA: TGTGCCAGCAATGGGCCAAGGACCTACAATGAGCAGTTCTTC.

The chain has TRBV7-2 and TRBJ2-7, with 8 bases aligning to TRBD1. The CDR3 loop spans 14 amino acids. Per the germline V gene, CDR1 is SGHTA and CDR2 is FQGNSA. V lost 1 base and J lost 3; bases outside the gene matches: 2. The CDR3 is CASSLGGQGYEQYF. The CDR3 nucleotides are TGTGCCAGCAGCTTAGGAGGACAGGGCTACGAGCAGTACTTC. The full variable domain, in which reference TRBV7-2 and TRBJ2-7 provide the parts outside the CDR3, is GAGVSQSPSNKVTEKGKDVELRCDPISGHTALYWYRQSLGQGLEFLIYFQGNSAPDKSGLPSDRFSAERTGGSVSTLTIQRTQQEDSAVYLCASSLGGQGYEQYFGPGTRLTVT.